This T cell receptor (beta chain) was observed in a study of human CD8 memory T cell subsets. Findings of the study overall: In the comparison of repertoires, stem-like memory and precursor exhausted T cells overlapped only minimally. Greater diversity in stem-like memory than precursor exhausted T cells was suggested by Chao1 estimates.

TSTEM referred to stem-like memory CD8+ T cells, which were CCR7+ PD-1- TIGIT-. The source of the RNA was duplicate vials containing about 150,000 sorted CD8+ T cells for each subset. Concerning this clonotype: The antigen is not known.

Germline loops: CDR1 LGHNA, CDR2 YSLEER. CDR3 size: 15 residues. Libraries targeted TCR beta using 5' RACE with UMIs. After re-calling the 5' RACE reads, TCRdb lists one entry per CDR3 protein, DNA absent. The listing contains some 17,000 distinct CDR3 sequences. This sequence originates from a human donor in good health. The sequenced material came from CD8+ stem-like memory T cells (TSCM and TCM) sorted from PBMCs. Subset defined: stem-like memory CD8 T cells (TSTEM), CCR7+ PD-1- TIGIT-. The gene calls are TRBV4-3 and TRBJ2-1. The CDR3 protein is CASSQVDSSYNEQFF.